The 12 T cell receptor beta chains presented below share a single source sample, sequenced in a study of vaccination and CD4 T cells after COVID-19. Antigen specificity for these receptors is unknown. An Oncomine TCR Beta short-read assay was used to sequence the DNA from cultured CD4+ T cells. TCRdb reprocessed the PCR reads via MiXCR and lists one record per CDR3 protein. The table has around 19,000 distinct CDR3 sequences, about 56% seen once. Treatment given: roughly ten-day PBMC culture with coronavirus spike peptide pools or control peptides (ViraFEST assay). Source material: CD4+ T cells from blood, cultured in vitro. These receptors came from a human donor who had recovered from COVID-19.

The rearrangement links TRBV28 to TRBJ1-2, with TRBD1 as a possible D gene (5 bases). Between the trimmed V and J ends, which lost 2 bases and 7 bases, there was a span of 14 bases. Germline values: CDR1 MDHEN, CDR2 SYDVKM. The CDR3 is 14 amino acids. The CDR3 DNA sequence: TGTGCCAGCAGTTTACAGGCAGGGACTTCTGGCTACACCTTC. Its translation is CASSLQAGTSGYTF.

Notes on this clonotype: A read error may account for a junction end that differs from germline. The chain has TRBV28 and TRBJ1-2; D unresolved. Germline-derived CDR1 and CDR2 are MDHEN and SYDVKM. This CDR3 is built from 13 residues. In DNA form, the CDR3 reads TGTGCCAGCAGTCCCGGACCAGGCTATGGCCACACCTTC. Translating it yields CASSPGPGYGHTF.

The J gene is TRBJ2-4, the V gene TRBV28; a weak D match, TRBD2 (5 bases). V was clipped by 8 bases and J by 0 bases, with 5 bases between them. Germline V gene lookup returns CDR1 MDHEN and CDR2 SYDVKM. This CDR3 has 12 amino acids. The CDR3: CASGLAKNIQYF. The DNA for the CDR3 is TGTGCCAGCGGACTAGCCAAAAACATTCAGTACTTC.

V usage is TRBV7-2 and J usage is TRBJ2-4; 7 bases match TRBD1. The J segment lost 8 bases and the V segment lost 5 bases, leaving 9 bases of the junction unmatched. CDR1 is SGHTA and CDR2 is FQGNSA in the germline V gene. There are 14 residues in the CDR3. Written as DNA, the CDR3 is TGTGCCAGCAGCAGCAGGGGGTTAGGGGACATTCAGTACTTC. Encoded protein: CASSSRGLGDIQYF.

This chain links TRBV20-1 with TRBJ1-5, with 8 bases identical to TRBD1. V trimming: 3 bases; J trimming: 4 bases; junction bases outside the gene matches: 8. Germline CDR1 is DFQATT and CDR2 is SNEGSKA (reference sequence). The CDR3 is made up of 15 amino acids. CDR3 bases: TGCAGTGCTAGGACCCACAGGGGGTCAAATCAGCCCCAGCATTTT. Protein: CSARTHRGSNQPQHF.

In regard to this clonotype: A junction boundary mismatches the germline segment, possibly from a read error. This chain joins TRBV7-7 and TRBJ1-2; weak D call: TRBD1 (6 bases). This CDR3 has 18 amino acids. CDR1 SSHAT and CDR2 FNYEAQ come from the germline V gene (reference sequence). CDR3 protein: CASSLGNTTGANFYGYTF. CDR3 nucleotide sequence: TGTGCTAGCAGCTTAGGAAACACGACGGGGGCCAACTTCTATGGCTACACCTTC.

The chain is built from TRBV10-3 and TRBJ1-3; D unresolved. The CDR3 is 14 amino acids. Germline CDR1 ENHRY, CDR2 SYGVKD. Trimming removed 7 bases from V and 0 bases from J, with 10 bases in between. CDR3 bases: TGTGCCATCACTCGGGCAAACTCTGGAAACACCATATATTTT. Translated: CAITRANSGNTIYF.

The rearrangement links TRBV12-3 or TRBV12-4 to TRBJ1-2; D is ambiguous. The CDR3 spans 12 residues. V lost 6 bases to trimming and J lost 5 bases, with 10 bases between them. CDR3: CASSYVTYGYTF. The CDR3 coding sequence is TGTGCCAGCAGCTACGTAACATATGGCTACACCTTC.

This clonotype has more than one count but fewer than ten. This rearrangement joins TRBV20-1 to TRBJ2-7; no clear D. Germline V gives CDR1 DFQATT, CDR2 SNEGSKA (reference sequence). The length of the CDR3 is 16 residues. Deletions cut 2 bases from V and 0 bases from J, with 17 bases between. The CDR3 is CSARLPQHLSSYEQYF. CDR3 in DNA: TGCAGTGCTAGACTCCCTCAACATCTCAGCTCCTACGAGCAGTACTTC.

This chain connects TRBV7-3 to TRBJ2-2, with D unresolved. The CDR3 length is 15 residues. V was cut by 5 bases and J by 2 bases, with 12 bases left in between. From germline, CDR1 is SGHTA and CDR2 FQGTGA. Here the CDR3 DNA reads TGTGCCAGCAGCGTTGCCAGCTACAACACCGGGGAGCTGTTTTTT. This encodes CASSVASYNTGELFF.

This clonotype showed up just a few times. The chain links TRBV18 to TRBJ1-1; D is possibly TRBD1 (5 bases). This CDR3 is 14 amino acids long. Deletions cut 2 bases from V and 4 bases from J, with 11 bases between. From germline, CDR1 is KGHSH and CDR2 LQKENI. The CDR3: CASSPAQGTTEAFF. CDR3 bases: TGTGCCAGCTCACCAGCCCAGGGTACCACTGAAGCTTTCTTT.

The chain carries TRBV30 and TRBJ2-3, with 9 bases that match TRBD2. CDR3 length equals 14 residues. Germline lookup yields CDR1 GTSNPN and CDR2 SVGIG (reference sequence). The ends lost 8 bases at V and 1 base at J; junction bases unmatched: 7. The CDR3 DNA reads TGTGCCCGTAGTTTAGCGGGGGGCACAGATACGCAGTATTTT. This gives the protein CARSLAGGTDTQYF.